This T cell receptor beta chain was sequenced in a study of shared clonotypes between healthy human individuals. Turning to the study itself: The donors, a couple of women and three men, were aged 18 to 49.

V was cut by 2 bases and J by 6 bases, with 15 bases left in between. CDR1 MDHEN and CDR2 SYDVKM come from the germline V gene. This CDR3 has 15 residues. Concerning this clone itself: Its antigen is currently unknown.

The data were produced by immunoSEQ multiplex PCR, yet TCRdb's version contains in-frame clones alone and is incomplete. This sample has roughly 2.2 million clones; 85% to 95% occur once, and the top ten carry approximately 0.39%. Study outcomes and limitations: Relative to their counterparts shared across all four donors, non-shared clonotypes exhibited diminished generation probabilities.

Sequenced: naive CD4+ T cells from PBMCs. The subset is: CD45RA+ positively selected. The chain links TRBV28 to TRBJ2-3; D is ambiguous. This receptor was identified in a man aged 18 to 29 in good health. Some clones in this sample may be carry-over from other donors' samples. This CDR3 reads CASSLPRDRPDTQYF. As DNA, the CDR3 is TGTGCCAGCAGTTTACCCCGCGACCGGCCCGATACGCAGTATTTT.